A single sample is the source of the 3 T cell receptor beta chains below, sequenced in a study of PD-1 blockade in classical Hodgkin lymphoma. Clones were sequenced by immunoSEQ multiplex PCR, and TCRdb holds only the in-frame ones, with some missing. The data show about 14,000 clones, under 90% seen once. In every patient, relapse followed autologous stem cell transplantation, while exposure to brentuximab vedotin differed. Sample: peripheral blood mononuclear cells (PBMCs), taken at baseline. The source of these receptors is a human donor with classical Hodgkin lymphoma.

The rearrangement joins TRBV5-1 to TRBJ2-5; 7 nucleotides align to TRBD2. V shed 1 base, J shed 4 bases, and the junction held 13 bases outside the gene matches. CDR3 length equals 17 residues. The V gene's germline CDR1 is SGHRS and CDR2 YFSETQ. CDR3: CASSLPPRRGVGETQYF. The CDR3 coding sequence is TGCGCCAGCAGCTTGCCACCCCGCCGGGGGGTGGGAGAGACCCAGTACTTC.

This clone was seen a single time. The chain has TRBV4-3 and TRBJ2-1; TRBD1 agrees at 11 bases. The CDR3 is 14 amino acids. The germline V gene encodes CDR1 LGHNA and CDR2 YSLEER. V shed 3 bases, J shed 12 bases, and the junction held 7 bases outside the gene matches. The CDR3 reads CASSQDRGRSGQFF. Written as DNA, the CDR3 is TGCGCCAGCAGCCAGGACAGGGGGCGGAGCGGGCAGTTCTTC.

The chain carries TRBV7-2 and TRBJ1-2; tentative D call: TRBD1 (5 bases). Germline lookup yields CDR1 SGHTA and CDR2 FQGNSA. V lost 0 bases and J lost 1, with 6 bases in between. This CDR3 comprises 14 residues. The CDR3 DNA follows: TGTGCCAGCAGCTTAGCAGGGGTTAACTATGGCTACACCTTC. Translating it yields CASSLAGVNYGYTF.